Listed below are T cell receptor beta chains from one sample, sequenced in a study of beta chain features in type 1 diabetes. Assay: immunoSEQ multiplex PCR; the TCRdb copy retains only in-frame clones and omits some. Among some 200,000 clones listed, 11% were seen once. The sample was central memory CD4+ T cells from blood. The receptor source for this set is a man younger than 35 in good health. CDR3s include the opening cysteine and the closing phenylalanine or tryptophan. D genes are given only for firm matches. Clone size appears in some rows only: once, few, many, or a class for an expanded clone.

clone_size j_call d_call v_call cdr3_aa cdr3_nt
. TRBJ2-1 TRBD2 TRBV11-3 CASSPRGGLAVYNEQFF TGTGCCAGCAGCCCTCGGGGGGGGCTAGCGGTCTACAATGAGCAGTTCTTC
. TRBJ2-5 . TRBV5-1 CASSEGNTETQYF TGCGCCAGCAGCGAAGGGAATACTGAGACCCAGTACTTC
. TRBJ2-3 TRBD2 TRBV30 CAWTRSGNADTQYF TGTGCCTGGACCCGTAGCGGGAATGCAGATACGCAGTATTTT
. TRBJ2-3 . TRBV5-4 CASSLARNGGDTQYF TGTGCCAGCAGCTTGGCTAGAAATGGTGGAGATACGCAGTATTTT
many TRBJ2-2 . TRBV7-9 CASSPLTGNTGELFF TGTGCCAGCAGCCCTTTGACAGGGAACACCGGGGAGCTGTTTTTT
few TRBJ2-7 TRBD1 TRBV6-1 CASSTPWGQGYEQYF TGTGCCAGCAGTACACCCTGGGGACAGGGCTACGAGCAGTACTTC
few TRBJ2-7 . TRBV27 CASRSGSGAREQYF TGTGCCAGCAGAAGCGGTTCAGGGGCGAGAGAGCAGTACTTC
. TRBJ2-7 TRBD1 TRBV11-1 CASSLWGQTSYEQYF TGTGCCAGCAGCTTATGGGGACAGACTTCCTACGAGCAGTACTTC
few TRBJ1-1 TRBD1 TRBV29-1 CSVPQWDRGPLNTEAFF TGCAGCGTTCCCCAATGGGACAGGGGCCCCCTGAACACTGAAGCTTTCTTT
. TRBJ2-1 . TRBV5-4 CASSLGLDSYNEQFF TGTGCCAGCAGCTTGGGACTAGACTCCTACAATGAGCAGTTCTTC
. TRBJ2-1 . TRBV21-1 CASSKGASGSPYSPYNEQFF TGTGCCAGCAGCAAAGGGGCTAGCGGGAGTCCCTACTCACCCTACAATGAGCAGTTCTTC
. TRBJ2-3 . TRBV9 CASSVDGSGTQYF TGTGCCAGCAGCGTTGACGGTTCGGGTACGCAGTATTTT